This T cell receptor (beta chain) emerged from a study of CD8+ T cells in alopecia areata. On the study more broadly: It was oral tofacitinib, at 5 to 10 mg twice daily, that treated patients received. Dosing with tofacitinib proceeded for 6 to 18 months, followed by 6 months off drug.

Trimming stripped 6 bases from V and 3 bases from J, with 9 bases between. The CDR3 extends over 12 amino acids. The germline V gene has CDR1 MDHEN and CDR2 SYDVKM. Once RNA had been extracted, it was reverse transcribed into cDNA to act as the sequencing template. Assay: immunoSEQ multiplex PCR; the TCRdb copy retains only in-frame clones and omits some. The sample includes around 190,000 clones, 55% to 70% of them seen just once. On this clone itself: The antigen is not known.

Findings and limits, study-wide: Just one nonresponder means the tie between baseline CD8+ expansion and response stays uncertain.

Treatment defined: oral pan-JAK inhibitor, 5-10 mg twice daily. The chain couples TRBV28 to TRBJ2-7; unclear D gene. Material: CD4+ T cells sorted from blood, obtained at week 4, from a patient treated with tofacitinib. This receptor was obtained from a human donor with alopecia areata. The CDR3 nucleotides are TGTGCCAGCAGGGATACAGTCTACGAGCAGTACTTC. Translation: CASRDTVYEQYF.